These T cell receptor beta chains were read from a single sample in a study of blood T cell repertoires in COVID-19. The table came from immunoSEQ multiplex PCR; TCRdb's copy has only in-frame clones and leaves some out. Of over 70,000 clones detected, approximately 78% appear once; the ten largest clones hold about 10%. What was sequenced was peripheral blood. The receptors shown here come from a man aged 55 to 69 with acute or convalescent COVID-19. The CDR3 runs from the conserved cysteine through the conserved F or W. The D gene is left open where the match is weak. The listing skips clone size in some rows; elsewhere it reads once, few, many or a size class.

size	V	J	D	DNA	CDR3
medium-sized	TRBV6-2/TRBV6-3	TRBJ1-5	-	TGTGCCAGCAGTTATAAAAACAATCAGCCCCAGCATTTT	CASSYKNNQPQHF
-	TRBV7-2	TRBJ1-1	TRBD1	TGTGCCAGCAGCTCACGGCAGGGGGCTTTAAACACTGAAGCTTTCTTT	CASSSRQGALNTEAFF
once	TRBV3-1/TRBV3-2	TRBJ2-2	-	TGTGCCAGCAGCCAAGATGGAGTCTTCGCGAACACCGGGGAGCTGTTTTTT	CASSQDGVFANTGELFF
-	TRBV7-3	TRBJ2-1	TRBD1	TGTGCCAGCAGCCCTGGGACAGGGGGCGAAAGGGTTTCCTACAATGAGCAGTTCTTC	CASSPGTGGERVSYNEQFF
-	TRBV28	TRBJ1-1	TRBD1	TGTGCCAGCAGTTCTTGGACAGGGGGGAAGGAAGCTTTCTTT	CASSSWTGGKEAFF
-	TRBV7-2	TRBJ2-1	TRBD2	TGTGCCAGCAGCTTTACTAGCGGCTCCTACAATGAGCAGTTCTTC	CASSFTSGSYNEQFF
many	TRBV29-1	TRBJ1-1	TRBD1	TGCAGCGTAGACAGGGCGATGAACACTGAAGCTTTCTTT	CSVDRAMNTEAFF
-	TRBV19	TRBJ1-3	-	TGTGCCAGTAGTAGCACAGGTATCAGAAACACCATATATTTT	CASSSTGIRNTIYF
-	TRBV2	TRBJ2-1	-	TGTGCCAGCAGGGGGGGAACGGAAAATGAGCAGTTCTTC	CASRGGTENEQFF
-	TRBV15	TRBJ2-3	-	TGTGCCACCAGCTACGACTGGTCTAGCACAGATACGCAGTATTTT	CATSYDWSSTDTQYF
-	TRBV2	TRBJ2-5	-	TGTGCCAGCAGTGAAGCTGGTGGGACATTCCAAGAGACCCAGTACTTC	CASSEAGGTFQETQYF
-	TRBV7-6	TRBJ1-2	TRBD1	TGTGCCAGCAGCTTAGGAGGGGGCCAAAACTATGGCTACACCTTC	CASSLGGGQNYGYTF
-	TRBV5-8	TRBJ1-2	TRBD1	TGTGCCAGCCTCCAAGGGGACAGATTCCTTTATGGCTACACCTTC	CASLQGDRFLYGYTF
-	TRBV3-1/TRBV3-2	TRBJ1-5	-	TGTGCCAGCAGCCCCGGTCACAATCAGCCCCAGCATTTT	CASSPGHNQPQHF
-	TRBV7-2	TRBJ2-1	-	TGTGCCAGCAGCTTATTGGGGGGTCAGTACAATGAGCAGTTCTTC	CASSLLGGQYNEQFF
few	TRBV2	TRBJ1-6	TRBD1	TGTGCCAGCAGTGGGGACAGGGGATCACCCCTCCACTTT	CASSGDRGSPLHF
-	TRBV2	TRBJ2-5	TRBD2	TGTGCCAGCCCCACGGCTAGCGGGGAAACGGAGACCCAGTACTTC	CASPTASGETETQYF
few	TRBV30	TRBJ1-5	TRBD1	TGTGCCTGGAGTGCAAGGGGGCGGCCCCCCCAGCATTTT	CAWSARGRPPQHF
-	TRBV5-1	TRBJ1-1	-	TGCGCCAGCAGCTTGGGGACAGCGGGGCCGGCCACTGAAGCTTTCTTT	CASSLGTAGPATEAFF
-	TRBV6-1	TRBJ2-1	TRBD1	TGTGCCAGCAGTGCGGACAGGGGGGACCAGCAGTTCTTC	CASSADRGDQQFF
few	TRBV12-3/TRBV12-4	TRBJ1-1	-	TGTGCCAGCTTAGTGAGCATGAACACTGAAGCTTTCTTT	CASLVSMNTEAFF
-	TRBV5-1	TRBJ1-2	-	TGCGCCAGCAGCTTGGGAGACGTACAGAGAACCTATGGCTACACCTTC	CASSLGDVQRTYGYTF